This T cell receptor beta chain is drawn from a study of shared clonotypes between healthy human individuals. Whole-study context: Researchers drew samples from a couple of women and a few men aged 18 to 49.

Every one of the donors was a Caucasian adult that lived in Nashville, Tennessee. The split of CD4+ cells yielded CD45RA+ naive and CD45RA-negative memory subsets. Study-level points and caveats: Naive CD4 clonotype sharing across several donors was 4% to 5%.

CDR1 SGHRS and CDR2 YFSETQ come from the germline V gene. The CDR3 sequence is 15 residues long. Trimming took 4 bases from V and 7 from J; bases not matched to a gene: 5. Profiled with immunoSEQ multiplex PCR; TCRdb holds only in-frame clones, not every one. The sample yields some 900,000 clones, over 75% seen once. As concerns this clone: Its antigen is not known.

The sequence was collected from a man between 18 and 35 years old in good health. The chain uses TRBV5-1 and TRBJ1-6, with 10 bases fitting TRBD1. Input material: memory CD4+ T cells sorted from blood. Indicated subset: CD45RA-negative fraction. Here the CDR3 reads CASSPGTGANSPLHF. The DNA for the CDR3 is TGCGCCAGCAGCCCGGGGACAGGGGCCAATTCACCCCTCCACTTT.